These 18 T cell receptor beta chains share one sample of origin, sequenced in a study of CD8+CD57+ T cells in acquired aplastic anemia. Whoever was chosen for sequencing had shown CD8+CD57+ cell expansion by flow cytometry. Both TCR beta VDJ combination and CDR3 sequence profiling were carried out. Genomic DNA was the template for this profiling. TCRdb reanalysed the reads using MiXCR and keeps one entry per CDR3 protein. This sample yields over 150,000 distinct CDR3 sequences, of which about two thirds are seen a single time; around 45% belongs to the top ten. The sequenced material came from sorted CD4+, CD8+, or CD8+CD57+ T cells (not recorded which) from PBMCs. The receptors shown here come from a human donor with aplastic anemia.

This chain links TRBV7-9 with TRBJ2-3; possibly TRBD2 for D (5 bases). The CDR3 runs 14 residues. Trimming took 3 bases from V and 2 from J, leaving 9 bases between them. The germline gives CDR1 SEHNR, CDR2 FQNEAQ (reference sequence). In nucleotides, the CDR3 is TGTGCCAGCAGCTTGACGGGGTTCACAGATACGCAGTATTTT. Translating gives CASSLTGFTDTQYF.

This clonotype was seen a few times. The J gene is TRBJ2-1, the V gene TRBV7-2, with TRBD2 as a possible D gene (5 bases). The germline CDR1 and CDR2 sequences are SGHTA and FQGNSA. V was clipped by 0 bases and J by 6 bases, with 18 bases between them. CDR3 length equals 17 residues. The CDR3 region has the DNA TGTGCCAGCAGCTTAGCTGTAGGGAGTGTCAGAGCCAATGAGCAGTTCTTC. It is translated as CASSLAVGSVRANEQFF.

Only a few counts were recorded for this clonotype. The chain is built from TRBV7-2 and TRBJ2-1, with 7 bases that match TRBD2. Trimming removed 0 bases from V and 8 bases from J; junction bases left unmatched: 1. CDR1 is SGHTA, CDR2 FQGNSA, per germline. This CDR3 contains 13 residues. For the CDR3, the DNA is TGTGCCAGCAGCTTAGCGGGAGGGGATGAGCAGTTCTTC. Protein: CASSLAGGDEQFF.

This clonotype showed up many times. The chain uses TRBV4-3 and TRBJ2-6, with D perhaps given as TRBD1 or TRBD2 (5 bases each). The CDR3 spans 16 residues. The germline V and J ends were trimmed by 0 bases and 4 bases, with 10 bases remaining between them. Germline assignment: CDR1 LGHNA and CDR2 YSLEER. CDR3 sequence reads: CASSQDKGTGANVLTF. The CDR3 DNA is TGCGCCAGCAGCCAAGATAAGGGGACGGGGGCCAACGTCCTGACTTTC.

The chain joins TRBV11-3 to TRBJ1-1; D is uncertain. Trimming removed 6 bases at V and 4 bases at J, with 12 bases between. The CDR3 totals 13 residues. Germline CDR1 reads SGHNT; CDR2 reads YENEEA. The CDR3 here is CASRISSGTEAFF. CDR3 in DNA: TGTGCCAGCAGAATATCCTCAGGCACTGAAGCTTTCTTT.

This clonotype showed up just once. This chain links TRBV7-8 with TRBJ2-7; D is ambiguous. V shed 5 bases and J shed 4 bases, with 12 bases lying between them. Germline V lookup: CDR1 SGHVS, CDR2 FQNEAQ. The CDR3 is made up of 13 amino acids. CDR3 coding DNA: TGTGCCAGCAGCCCCGAGGCCGTATACGAGCAGTACTTC. Protein product: CASSPEAVYEQYF.

V usage is TRBV19 and J usage is TRBJ2-2; D ambiguous. V was clipped by 8 bases and J by 0 bases, with 4 bases between them. CDR3 length: 12 amino acids. Germline assignment: CDR1 LNHDA and CDR2 SQIVND (reference sequence). DNA for the CDR3: TGTGCCAGTGACTCGAACACCGGGGAGCTGTTTTTT. It is translated as CASDSNTGELFF.

The V call is TRBV9, the J call TRBJ1-5; no clear D. This CDR3 has 14 amino acids. Germline V lookup: CDR1 SGDLS, CDR2 YYNGEE. Trimming shortened V by 3 bases and J by 7 bases, and 14 bases separated the two germline ends. The CDR3 protein is CASSGGDISQPQHF. The CDR3 DNA is TGTGCCAGCAGCGGGGGAGACATTTCACAGCCCCAGCATTTT.

This chain joins TRBV20-1 and TRBJ1-2; the D gene is possibly TRBD1 (6 bases). Germline CDR1 DFQATT, CDR2 SNEGSKA (reference sequence). V was shortened by 0 bases and J by 1 base, with 21 bases between the two germline ends. The CDR3 runs to 18 residues. The CDR3 reads CSARDVGPRQAFNYGYTF. The CDR3 DNA reads as TGCAGTGCTAGAGATGTGGGACCCCGACAGGCTTTTAACTATGGCTACACCTTC.

The V and J genes are TRBV5-6 and TRBJ2-6; 9 bases align to TRBD1. V shed 5 bases, J shed 0 bases, and the junction held 9 bases outside the gene matches. The V gene's germline CDR1 is SGHDT and CDR2 YYEEEE. The CDR3 contains 18 residues. This CDR3 is CASRAGTGSFSGANVLTF. In nucleotides, the CDR3 is TGTGCCAGCAGGGCCGGGACAGGGTCTTTCTCTGGGGCCAACGTCCTGACTTTC.

The rearrangement joins TRBV11-1 to TRBJ1-6, with a weak D call TRBD1 (5 bases). Looked up from germline, CDR1 is SGHAT and CDR2 is FQDESV (reference sequence). V was trimmed by 5 bases and J by 8 bases, leaving 13 bases between them. This CDR3 has 14 amino acids. CDR3 nucleotides: TGTGCCAGCAGCCTCGGGGCTGCCCATTCACCCCTCCACTTT. Protein: CASSLGAAHSPLHF.

The chain couples TRBV10-3 to TRBJ1-5; no firm D call. V lost 4 bases to trimming and J lost 4 bases, with 8 bases between them. CDR1 is ENHRY, CDR2 SYGVKD, per germline. This CDR3 is built from 13 residues. In DNA form, the CDR3 reads TGTGCCATCAGTGGCCGAGAAAATCAGCCCCAGCATTTT. This codes for CAISGRENQPQHF.

The rearrangement links TRBV24-1 to TRBJ2-7; either TRBD1 or TRBD2 may fit D (5 bases each). Germline CDR1 KGHDR, CDR2 SFDVKD. V lost 4 bases and J 6 bases, leaving 12 bases between the germline ends. The length of the CDR3 is 13 residues. Here the CDR3 DNA reads TGTGCCACCAGTGAAGGGACCCGCCTCGAGCAGTACTTC. Translating gives CATSEGTRLEQYF.

As regards this clonotype: Because it lacks the conserved phenylalanine or tryptophan at the end, this CDR3 is likely a read error. Here the CDR3 reads CAISVGLGGRDQETQYL. In DNA, the CDR3 is TGTGCCATCAGTGTGGGGCTCGGGGGCCGTGACCAAGAGACCCAGTACCTC. The chain carries TRBV10-3 and TRBJ2-5, with D tentatively TRBD1 or TRBD2 (6 bases each). The CDR3 contains 17 residues. Trimming cost V 4 bases and J 0 bases, with 18 bases left between them. Per the germline V gene, CDR1 is ENHRY and CDR2 is SYGVKD.

This clonotype was seen only a few times. The chain is built from TRBV7-9 and TRBJ1-6; D ambiguous. Trimming pared 5 bases from V and 9 bases from J, leaving 14 bases between. CDR3 length: 14 amino acids. Germline loops: CDR1 SEHNR, CDR2 FQNEAQ (reference sequence). The CDR3: CASSGDGRVSPLHF. CDR3 DNA sequence: TGTGCCAGCAGCGGCGACGGTCGCGTTTCACCCCTCCACTTT.

V is TRBV20-1 and J is TRBJ2-7, with unresolved D. The CDR3 spans 14 residues. The germline V gene encodes CDR1 DFQATT and CDR2 SNEGSKA (reference sequence). Trimming took 0 bases from V and 0 from J, leaving 9 bases between them. CDR3 DNA sequence: TGCAGTGCTAGAGATGGCGGCAACTCCTACGAGCAGTACTTC. Translating it yields CSARDGGNSYEQYF.

The chain recombines TRBV2 with TRBJ1-6, with 10 bases lining up with TRBD1. Trimming took 7 bases from V and 8 from J; bases not matched to a gene: 2. Germline CDR1 reads SNHLY; CDR2 reads FYNNEI. The CDR3 extends over 13 amino acids. The DNA of the CDR3 is TGTGCCAGCAAGGGACAGGGGTATTCACCCCTCCACTTT. Its protein product is CASKGQGYSPLHF.

In its sample, this clonotype was seen a few times. The chain carries TRBV19 and TRBJ2-3; weak D call: TRBD2 (5 bases). CDR1 and CDR2 from the germline V gene are LNHDA and SQIVND (reference sequence). V was pared by 4 bases and J by 0 bases, with 17 bases between. This CDR3 comprises 17 residues. The CDR3 reads CASSTRRLAASTDTQYF. CDR3 DNA sequence: TGTGCCAGTAGTACCCGACGGCTAGCAGCTAGCACAGATACGCAGTATTTT.